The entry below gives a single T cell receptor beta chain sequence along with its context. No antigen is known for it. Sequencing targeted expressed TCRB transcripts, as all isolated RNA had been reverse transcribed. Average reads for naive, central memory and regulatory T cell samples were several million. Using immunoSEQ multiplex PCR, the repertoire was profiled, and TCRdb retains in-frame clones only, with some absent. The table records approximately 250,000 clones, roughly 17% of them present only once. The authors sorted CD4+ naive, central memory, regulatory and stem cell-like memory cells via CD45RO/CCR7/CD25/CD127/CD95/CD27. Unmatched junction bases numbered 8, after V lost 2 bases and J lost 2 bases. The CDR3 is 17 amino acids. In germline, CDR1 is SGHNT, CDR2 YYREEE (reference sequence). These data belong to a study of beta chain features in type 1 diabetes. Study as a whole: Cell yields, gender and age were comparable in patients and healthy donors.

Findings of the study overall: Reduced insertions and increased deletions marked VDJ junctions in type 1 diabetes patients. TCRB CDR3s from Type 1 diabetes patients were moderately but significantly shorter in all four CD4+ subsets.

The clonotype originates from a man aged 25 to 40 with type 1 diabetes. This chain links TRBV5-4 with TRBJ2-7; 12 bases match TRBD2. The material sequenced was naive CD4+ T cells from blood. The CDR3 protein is CASSFGTSGRWTYEQYF. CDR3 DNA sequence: TGTGCCAGCAGCTTCGGGACTAGCGGGCGTTGGACCTACGAGCAGTACTTC.